This is a list of T cell receptor beta chains from one sample in a study of T cell responses to AZD1222 COVID-19 vaccine. Profiling relied on immunoSEQ multiplex PCR, and the TCRdb table lists in-frame clones only, not all of them. The sample consists of about 110,000 clones, about nine tenths of them appearing once. Sequenced here: peripheral blood, sampled on day 0 of AZD1222 vaccination. These receptors all come from an adult in good health. The CDR3 runs from the conserved cysteine through the conserved F or W. D genes are given only for firm matches. Part of the rows lack a size; the others show once, few, many or a class for expanded clones.

abundance	d_gene	j_gene	v_gene	CDR3aa	CDR3nt
-	TRBD2	TRBJ2-3	TRBV5-4	CASSWTSGRARNTDTQYF	TGTGCCAGCAGCTGGACTAGCGGGAGGGCCCGTAACACAGATACGCAGTATTTT
-	-	TRBJ2-1	TRBV5-1	CASSEGTWRLSSYNEQFF	TGCGCCAGCAGCGAGGGGACGTGGCGCCTGAGCTCCTACAATGAGCAGTTCTTC
-	TRBD1	TRBJ1-2	TRBV5-8	CASSFTGASNYGYTF	TGTGCCAGCAGCTTTACAGGGGCGTCTAACTATGGCTACACCTTC
-	TRBD2	TRBJ2-1	TRBV25-1	CASSDPGLSLHAGGEQFF	TGTGCCAGCAGTGACCCGGGACTATCCCTCCACGCCGGCGGTGAGCAGTTCTTC
-	TRBD1	TRBJ2-7	TRBV19	CASSAGTGSYEQYF	TGTGCCAGTAGTGCCGGGACAGGGTCCTACGAGCAGTACTTC
-	-	TRBJ2-3	TRBV19	CASSIKLKGDTQYF	TGTGCCAGTAGTATAAAACTTAAGGGGGATACGCAGTATTTT
once	-	TRBJ2-7	TRBV15	CATSRTGRTTYEQYF	TGTGCCACCAGCAGAACCGGACGGACAACCTACGAGCAGTACTTC
-	-	TRBJ1-1	TRBV5-1	CASSLALLNTEAFF	TGCGCCAGCAGCTTGGCCTTATTAAACACTGAAGCTTTCTTT
-	-	TRBJ2-5	TRBV3-1/TRBV3-2	CASSKRPKPGPNSGTQYF	TGTGCCAGCAGCAAAAGACCGAAACCGGGGCCGAATTCGGGGACCCAGTACTTC
-	TRBD2	TRBJ2-7	TRBV2	CASKQGLADRYEQYF	TGTGCCAGCAAGCAAGGACTAGCGGACCGCTACGAGCAGTACTTC
-	-	TRBJ1-1	TRBV27	CASSLNVRDTEAFF	TGTGCCAGCAGTTTAAATGTGCGGGACACTGAAGCTTTCTTT
-	TRBD1	TRBJ1-5	TRBV28	CASSLRQGQGQPQHF	TGTGCCAGCAGTTTACGACAGGGTCAAGGGCAGCCCCAGCATTTT
-	-	TRBJ2-1	TRBV5-1	CASSLGGTPYNEQFF	TGCGCCAGCAGCTTAGGCGGTACACCCTACAATGAGCAGTTCTTC
-	TRBD1	TRBJ2-7	TRBV28	CASSLTGAVSYEQYF	TGTGCCAGCAGTTTAACAGGGGCAGTCTCCTACGAGCAGTACTTC
-	-	TRBJ2-2	TRBV19	CASSTQGTNTGELFF	TGTGCCAGTAGTACACAGGGGACTAACACCGGGGAGCTGTTTTTT
-	-	TRBJ2-3	TRBV6-5	CASSLWTTPTDTQYF	TGTGCCAGCAGCCTATGGACCACCCCCACAGATACGCAGTATTTT
-	TRBD2	TRBJ2-1	TRBV5-6	CASSFSSGRAPYNEQFF	TGTGCCAGCAGCTTCTCGAGCGGGAGGGCCCCCTACAATGAGCAGTTCTTC
-	-	TRBJ2-1	TRBV10-2	CASRDGGREQFF	TGCGCCAGCAGGGACGGAGGGAGAGAGCAGTTCTTC
-	-	TRBJ1-5	TRBV6-5	CAIMGPINQPQHF	TGTGCCATTATGGGACCGATCAATCAGCCCCAGCATTTT
-	-	TRBJ1-1	TRBV2	CASNLQTMDTEAFF	TGTGCCAGCAACCTGCAGACCATGGACACTGAAGCTTTCTTT
-	-	TRBJ1-1	TRBV18	CASSPIRNTEAFF	TGTGCCAGCTCACCTATTAGGAACACTGAAGCTTTCTTT
once	-	TRBJ1-2	TRBV5-4	CASSLRDTPYGYTF	TGTGCCAGCAGCTTGAGGGATACTCCCTATGGCTACACCTTC
once	-	TRBJ1-1	TRBV5-8	CASSSWGIGVKNTEAFF	TGTGCCAGCAGTTCTTGGGGCATTGGGGTGAAGAACACTGAAGCTTTCTTT
-	-	TRBJ1-2	TRBV7-8	CASSFRGDGYTF	TGTGCCAGCAGCTTTAGAGGTGATGGCTACACCTTC